The entry below gives a single T cell receptor (beta chain) sequence along with its context. The data were obtained in a study of naive and memory T cell subsets. Ligated cDNA underwent four rounds of PCR with nested alpha and beta constant region primers and SP2. TCRdb re-called the UMI-ligation and nested PCR reads with MiXCR, one entry per CDR3 protein. The sample records about 26,000 distinct CDR3 sequences, 4% to 6.5% being singletons. An oligonucleotide containing a UMI was ligated to the 3' end of TCR cDNA. The germline gives CDR1 MNHEY, CDR2 SVGAGI. Between the trimmed V and J ends, which lost 6 bases and 6 bases, there was a span of 18 bases. The CDR3 covers 15 residues.

This chain joins TRBV6-5 and TRBJ2-4, with D tentatively TRBD1 or TRBD2 (5 bases each). The clonotype was recovered from an adult in good health. Sequenced sample: blood. This CDR3 reads CASRERGDAGNIQYF. As DNA, the CDR3 is TGTGCCAGCAGGGAAAGGGGTGATGCGGGAAACATTCAGTACTTC.